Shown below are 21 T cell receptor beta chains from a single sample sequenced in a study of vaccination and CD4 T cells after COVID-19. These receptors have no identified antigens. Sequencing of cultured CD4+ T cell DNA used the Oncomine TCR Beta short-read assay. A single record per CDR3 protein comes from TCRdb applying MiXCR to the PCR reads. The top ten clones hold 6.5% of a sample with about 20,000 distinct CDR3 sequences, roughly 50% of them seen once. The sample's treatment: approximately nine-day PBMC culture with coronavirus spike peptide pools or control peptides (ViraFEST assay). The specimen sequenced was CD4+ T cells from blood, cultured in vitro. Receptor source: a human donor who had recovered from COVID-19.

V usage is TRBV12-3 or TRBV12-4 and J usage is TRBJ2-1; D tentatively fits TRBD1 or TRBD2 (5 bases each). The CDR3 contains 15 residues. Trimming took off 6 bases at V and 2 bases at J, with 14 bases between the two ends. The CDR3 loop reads CASSDRRGAYNEQFF. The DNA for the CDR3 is TGTGCCAGCAGCGACCGTCGAGGGGCCTACAATGAGCAGTTCTTC.

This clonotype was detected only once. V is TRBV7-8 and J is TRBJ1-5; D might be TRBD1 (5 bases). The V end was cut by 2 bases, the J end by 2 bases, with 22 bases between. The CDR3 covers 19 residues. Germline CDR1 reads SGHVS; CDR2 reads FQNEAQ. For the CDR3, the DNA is TGTGCCAGCAGCTTAAATATGTGGCAGGGAAGAAGTGGCAATCAGCCCCAGCATTTT. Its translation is CASSLNMWQGRSGNQPQHF.

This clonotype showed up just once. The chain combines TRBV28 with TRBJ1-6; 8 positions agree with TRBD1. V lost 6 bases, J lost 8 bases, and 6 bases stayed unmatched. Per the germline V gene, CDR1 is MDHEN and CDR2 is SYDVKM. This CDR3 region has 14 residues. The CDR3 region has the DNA TGTGCCAGCAGCCAACAGGACAGGGATTCACCCCTCCACTTT. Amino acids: CASSQQDRDSPLHF.

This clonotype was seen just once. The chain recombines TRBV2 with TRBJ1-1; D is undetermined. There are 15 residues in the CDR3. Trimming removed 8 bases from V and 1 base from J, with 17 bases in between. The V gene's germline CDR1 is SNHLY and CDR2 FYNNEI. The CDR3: CASSEGDTWNTEAFF. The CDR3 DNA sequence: TGTGCCAGCTCCGAGGGTGACACCTGGAACACTGAAGCTTTCTTT.

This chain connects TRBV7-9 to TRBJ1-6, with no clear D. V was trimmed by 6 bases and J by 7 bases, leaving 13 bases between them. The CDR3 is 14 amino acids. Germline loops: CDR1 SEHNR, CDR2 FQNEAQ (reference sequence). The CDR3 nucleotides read TGTGCCAGCAGGGCCGGCAGTGTCAATTCACCCCTCCACTTT. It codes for CASRAGSVNSPLHF.

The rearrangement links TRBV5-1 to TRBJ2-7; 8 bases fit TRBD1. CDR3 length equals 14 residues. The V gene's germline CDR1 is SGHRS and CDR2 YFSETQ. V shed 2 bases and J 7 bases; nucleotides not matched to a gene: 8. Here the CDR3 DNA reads TGCGCCAGCAGCTTAGGACAGGGAAATGAGGAGCAGTACTTC. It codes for CASSLGQGNEEQYF.

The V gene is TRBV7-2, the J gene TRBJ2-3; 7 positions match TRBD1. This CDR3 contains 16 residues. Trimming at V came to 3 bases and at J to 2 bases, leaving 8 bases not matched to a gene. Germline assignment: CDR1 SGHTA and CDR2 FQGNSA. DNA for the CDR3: TGTGCCAGCAGCTTCGGACAGGTGGGGTCCACAGATACGCAGTATTTT. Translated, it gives CASSFGQVGSTDTQYF.

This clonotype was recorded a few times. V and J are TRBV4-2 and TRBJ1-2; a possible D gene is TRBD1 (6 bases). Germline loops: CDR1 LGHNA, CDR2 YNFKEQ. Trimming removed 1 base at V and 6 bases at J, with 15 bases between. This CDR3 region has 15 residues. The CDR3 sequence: CASSQAAGVGDGYTF. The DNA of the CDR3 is TGTGCCAGCAGCCAAGCCGCAGGGGTAGGGGATGGCTACACCTTC.

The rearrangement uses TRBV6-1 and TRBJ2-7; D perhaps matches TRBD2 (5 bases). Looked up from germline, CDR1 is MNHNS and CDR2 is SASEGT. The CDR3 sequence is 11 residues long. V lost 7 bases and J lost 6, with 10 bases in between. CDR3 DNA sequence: TGTGCCAGCAAGACGGACTCCGAGCAGTACTTC. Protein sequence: CASKTDSEQYF.

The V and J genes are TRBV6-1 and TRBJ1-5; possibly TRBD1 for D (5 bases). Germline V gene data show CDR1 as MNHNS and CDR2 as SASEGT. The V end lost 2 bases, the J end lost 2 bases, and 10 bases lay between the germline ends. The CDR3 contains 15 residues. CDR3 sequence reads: CASSESREGNQPQHF. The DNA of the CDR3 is TGTGCCAGCAGTGAAAGCAGGGAGGGCAATCAGCCCCAGCATTTT.

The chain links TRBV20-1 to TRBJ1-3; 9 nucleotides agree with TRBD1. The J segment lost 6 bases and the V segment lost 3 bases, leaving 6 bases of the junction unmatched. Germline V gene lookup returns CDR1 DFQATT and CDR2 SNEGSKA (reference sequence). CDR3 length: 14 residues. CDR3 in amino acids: CSARFTGGENTIYF. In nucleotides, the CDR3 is TGCAGTGCTAGGTTTACAGGGGGCGAAAACACCATATATTTT.

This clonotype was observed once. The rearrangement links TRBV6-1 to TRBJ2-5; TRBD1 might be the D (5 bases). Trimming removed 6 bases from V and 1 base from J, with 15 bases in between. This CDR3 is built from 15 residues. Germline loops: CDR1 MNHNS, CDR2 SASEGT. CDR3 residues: CASRLGHVVQETQYF. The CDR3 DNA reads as TGTGCCAGCAGATTAGGACATGTCGTCCAAGAGACCCAGTACTTC.

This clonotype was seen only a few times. The CDR3 DNA reads as TGTGCCAGTAGTATGAGGGACAGGGTTTCAGCCCAGCATTTT. Amino acid sequence: CASSMRDRVSAQHF. V and J are TRBV19 and TRBJ1-5; 9 bases agree with TRBD1. V was pared by 3 bases and J by 11 bases, with 8 bases of the junction left unmatched. In germline, CDR1 is LNHDA, CDR2 SQIVND (reference sequence). The CDR3 is 14 amino acids.

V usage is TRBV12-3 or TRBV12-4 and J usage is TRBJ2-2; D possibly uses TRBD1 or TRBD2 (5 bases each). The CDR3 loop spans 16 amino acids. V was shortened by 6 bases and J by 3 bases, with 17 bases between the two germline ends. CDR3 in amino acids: CASSFLGPPDTGELFF. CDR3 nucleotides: TGTGCCAGCAGCTTCCTGGGACCGCCGGACACCGGGGAGCTGTTTTTT.

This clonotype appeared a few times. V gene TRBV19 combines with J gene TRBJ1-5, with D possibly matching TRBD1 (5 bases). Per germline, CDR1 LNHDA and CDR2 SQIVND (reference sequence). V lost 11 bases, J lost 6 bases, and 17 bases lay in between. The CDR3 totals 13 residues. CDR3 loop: CAVTGGAGQPQHF. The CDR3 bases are TGTGCCGTCACGGGAGGGGCCGGTCAGCCCCAGCATTTT.

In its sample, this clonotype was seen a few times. The chain's CDR3 is CASSTPGQGPHEQYF. CDR3 nucleotide sequence: TGTGCCAGCAGCACACCGGGACAGGGTCCCCACGAGCAGTACTTC. This rearrangement joins TRBV6-1 to TRBJ2-7; 9 positions agree with TRBD1. The CDR3 contains 15 residues. Unmatched junction bases numbered 11, after V lost 6 bases and J lost 5 bases. Per the germline V gene, CDR1 is MNHNS and CDR2 is SASEGT.

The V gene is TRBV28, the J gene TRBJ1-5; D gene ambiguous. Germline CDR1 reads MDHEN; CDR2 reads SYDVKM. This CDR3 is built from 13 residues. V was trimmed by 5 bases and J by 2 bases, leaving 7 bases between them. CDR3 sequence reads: CASSPPGNQPQHF. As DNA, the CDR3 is TGTGCCAGCAGTCCCCCGGGCAATCAGCCCCAGCATTTT.

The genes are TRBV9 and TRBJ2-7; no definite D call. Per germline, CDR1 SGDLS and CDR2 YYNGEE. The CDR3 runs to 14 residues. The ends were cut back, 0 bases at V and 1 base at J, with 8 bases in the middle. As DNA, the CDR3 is TGTGCCAGCAGCGTAGATCCCTCTTCCTACGAGCAGTACTTC. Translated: CASSVDPSSYEQYF. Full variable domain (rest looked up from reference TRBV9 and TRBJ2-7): DSGVTQTPKHLITATGQRVTLRCSPRSGDLSVYWYQQSLDQGLQFLIQYYNGEERAKGNILERFSAQQFPDLHSELNLSSLELGDSALYFCASSVDPSSYEQYFGPGTRLTVT.

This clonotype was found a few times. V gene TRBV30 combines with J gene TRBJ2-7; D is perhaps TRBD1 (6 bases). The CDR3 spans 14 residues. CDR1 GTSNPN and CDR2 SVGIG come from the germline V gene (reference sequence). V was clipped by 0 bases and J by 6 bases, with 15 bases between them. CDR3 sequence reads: CAWSVGRGFGEQYF. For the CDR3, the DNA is TGTGCCTGGAGTGTGGGCAGGGGATTCGGCGAGCAGTACTTC.

The CDR3 DNA is TGTGCCAGCAGCTTAAGTAGCGGGTACGATACGCAGTATTTT. Translating it yields CASSLSSGYDTQYF. This sequence joins TRBV7-3 and TRBJ2-3; 7 bases align to TRBD2. The germline CDR1 and CDR2 sequences are SGHTA and FQGTGA. There are 14 residues in the CDR3. V shed 1 base, J shed 6 bases, and the junction held 4 bases outside the gene matches.

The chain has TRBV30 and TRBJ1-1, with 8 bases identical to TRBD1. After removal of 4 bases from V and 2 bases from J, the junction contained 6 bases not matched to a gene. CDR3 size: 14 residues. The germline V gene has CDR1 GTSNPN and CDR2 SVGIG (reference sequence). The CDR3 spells CAWMVGQGNTEAFF. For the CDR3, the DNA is TGTGCCTGGATGGTCGGACAGGGAAACACTGAAGCTTTCTTT.